This TCR beta chain appears in the sequencing data of a study of T-cell reconstitution after alpha-beta-depleted transplantation in children. Unique molecular identifiers tagged the TCRbeta library. Each CDR3 protein is one row after TCRdb ran MiXCR on the PCR reads. Counted here are 230,000 or so distinct CDR3 sequences, 12% occurring once; the ten biggest clones make up approximately 2.4%. This clonotype was seen many times. The V and J ends lost 3 bases and 4 bases, in that order; junction bases with no gene match: 6. Germline V CDR1 and CDR2: SGHRS, YFSETQ. The CDR3 sequence is 15 residues long. The chain combines TRBV5-1 with TRBJ1-1, with TRBD1 identical over 10 bases. Material: PBMCs from the stem cell graft donor, obtained from the stem cell graft. This receptor was taken from a human donor who donated a stem cell graft to a child with acute lymphoblastic leukemia. This chain's CDR3 is CASSYFGTGATEAFF. CDR3 nucleotide sequence: TGCGCCAGCAGCTACTTCGGGACAGGGGCCACTGAAGCTTTCTTT. The entire variable domain, with the rest obtained from reference TRBV5-1 and TRBJ1-1, is as follows: KAGVTQTPRYLIKTRGQQVTLSCSPISGHRSVSWYQQTPGQGLQFLFEYFSETQRNKGNFPGRFSGRQFSNSRSEMNVSTLELGDSALYLCASSYFGTGATEAFFGQGTRLTVV.